The TCR beta chain described here comes from a study of blood T cell repertoires in COVID-19 (dated by TCRdb to the early 2020s). At the level of the whole study: Samples covering the acute and convalescent phases of COVID-19 were provided by collaborators in the United States, Italy and Spain. The material from the prospective study consisted of cDNA or gDNA derived from T cells, B-cell-depleted T cells, or PBMCs. Deeply sampled blood TCRbeta repertoires from subjects exposed to, actively infected with, or recovered from COVID-19 were included in the dataset. The repertoires were released in a freely available public database intended as a resource for research on the immune response to SARS-CoV-2. Samples came from the ongoing ImmuneRACE study (first 160 participants) plus 1,254 subjects from 6 global collaborators. Sample metadata almost always included a de-identified subject ID, COVID-19 status, age in years and sex. Where available, HLA class I and class II types were obtained from metadata supplied by the sample provider rather than from assay-based typing. What the work shows at the level of the full study, not this receptor alone: Clinical and demographic metadata were provided uncurated, with the amount varying by source and participant.

CDR1 and CDR2, per the germline V gene, are LGHNA and YNFKEQ. V trim: 0 bases; J trim: 3 bases; unmatched bases: 3. The CDR3 covers 15 residues, taking in both the cysteine and the phenylalanine. Only the CDR3 DNA is retained, 45 bases long and in frame from the first base. As to this clone: The antigen it recognizes is unknown. No base quality values were provided; no much bigger clone lies one nucleotide off.

Enrolling through a virtual design, the prospective study's participants ranged in age from roughly 18 to 89 years and lived across roughly 24 United States geographic areas. To assign participants to cohorts, the prospective study relied on clinical history that participants themselves reported in a screening survey and a study questionnaire. Exposed participants had been in contact, within 2 weeks of entering the study, with a person who had a PCR-confirmed or clinician-diagnosed case of COVID-19. Each participant in the prospective study had whole blood, serum and a nasopharyngeal or oropharyngeal swab collected by mobile phlebotomists. Participants in the prospective study had the option to provide additional blood draws and questionnaires over a roughly two-month period. Before DNA extraction, prospective study blood samples were shipped either frozen or at room temperature. TCRbeta CDR3 regions were amplified from genomic DNA using the immunoSEQ Assay, a bias-controlled multiplex PCR. The published analysis was carried out like this. The number of nucleated cells in each sample was estimated from the amplification of reference gene primers within the assay. To quantify the absolute abundance of each unique TCRbeta CDR3 rearrangement, sequence reads were collapsed and filtered. Productive Simpson clonality was computed per sample as the square root of Simpson's diversity index over productive rearrangements. TCRdb retrieved this table from immuneACCESS and kept in-frame rearrangements only. Not all clones are present; in checked studies, unresolved V genes account for under half, and no reason is known for the remainder. V, J and clone size reflect that table, while D and trimming were determined from the DNA. A total of fewer than 350,000 clones appear in this sample, around nine tenths of them only once. The ten biggest clones cover around 0.92% of the sample.

The chain is assembled from TRBV4-2 and TRBJ1-1; 8 junctional bases match TRBD1. The material sequenced was PBMCs or T cells enriched from blood (not recorded which). The source of this sequence is a woman aged 25 to 39 who had been exposed to COVID-19. The base sequence is TGTGCCAGCAGCCAAGATACAGGGGGGGACACTGAAGCTTTCTTT. It translates as CASSQDTGGDTEAFF.